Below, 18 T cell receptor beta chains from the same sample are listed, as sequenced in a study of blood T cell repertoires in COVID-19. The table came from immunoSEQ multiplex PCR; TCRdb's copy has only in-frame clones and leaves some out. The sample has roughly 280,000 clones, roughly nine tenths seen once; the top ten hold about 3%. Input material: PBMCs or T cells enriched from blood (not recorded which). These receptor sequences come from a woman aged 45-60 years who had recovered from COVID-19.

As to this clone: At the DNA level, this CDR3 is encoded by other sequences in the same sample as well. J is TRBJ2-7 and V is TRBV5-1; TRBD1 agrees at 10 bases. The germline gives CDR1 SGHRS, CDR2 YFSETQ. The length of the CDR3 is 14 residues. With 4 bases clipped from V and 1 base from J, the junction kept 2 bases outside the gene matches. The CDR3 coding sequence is TGCGCCAGCAGCGCGGACAGGGGGTCCTACGAGCAGTACTTC. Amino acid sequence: CASSADRGSYEQYF.

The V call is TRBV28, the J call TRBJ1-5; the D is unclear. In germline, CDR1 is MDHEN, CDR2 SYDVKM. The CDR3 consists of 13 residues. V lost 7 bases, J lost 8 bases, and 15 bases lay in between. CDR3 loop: CASTGGIFEPQHF. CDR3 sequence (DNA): TGTGCCAGCACTGGAGGGATCTTCGAGCCCCAGCATTTT.

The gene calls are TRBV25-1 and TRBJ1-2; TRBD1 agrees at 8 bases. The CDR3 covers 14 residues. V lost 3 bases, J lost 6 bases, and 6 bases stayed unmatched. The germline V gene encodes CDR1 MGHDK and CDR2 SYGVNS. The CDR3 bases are TGTGCCAGCAGTGATGGACAGGGTCTGAATGGCTACACCTTC. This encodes CASSDGQGLNGYTF.

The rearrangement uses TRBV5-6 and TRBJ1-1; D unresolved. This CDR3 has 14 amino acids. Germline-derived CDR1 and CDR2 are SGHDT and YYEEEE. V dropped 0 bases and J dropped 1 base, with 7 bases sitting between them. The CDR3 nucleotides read TGTGCCAGCAGCTTGGCCGTCCCGAACACTGAAGCTTTCTTT. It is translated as CASSLAVPNTEAFF.

DNA of the CDR3: TGTGCCAGCAGCCCCCGGGGAGGTAAAAACATTCAGTACTTC. Protein product: CASSPRGGKNIQYF. The chain is built from TRBV6-2 or TRBV6-3 and TRBJ2-4; maybe TRBD2 (6 bases). V lost 6 bases, J lost 4 bases, and 13 bases lay in between. Germline values: CDR1 MNHEY, CDR2 SVGEGT. The CDR3 extends over 14 amino acids.

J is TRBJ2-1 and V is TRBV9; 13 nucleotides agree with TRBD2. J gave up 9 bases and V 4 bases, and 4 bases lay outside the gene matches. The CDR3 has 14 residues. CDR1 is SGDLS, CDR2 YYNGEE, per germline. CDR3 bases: TGTGCCAGCAGCCCACTAGCGGGAGGGGTTGAGCAGTTCTTC. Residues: CASSPLAGGVEQFF. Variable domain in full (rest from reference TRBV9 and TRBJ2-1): DSGVTQTPKHLITATGQRVTLRCSPRSGDLSVYWYQQSLDQGLQFLIQYYNGEERAKGNILERFSAQQFPDLHSELNLSSLELGDSALYFCASSPLAGGVEQFFGPGTRLTVL.

CDR3 DNA: TGTGCCGTCTCTATTAGGGACAGAGGCACAGATACGCAGTATTTT. Encoded protein: CAVSIRDRGTDTQYF. The V and J genes are TRBV27 and TRBJ2-3, with 7 bases that match TRBD1. The germline V gene encodes CDR1 MNHEY and CDR2 SMNVEV (reference sequence). V lost 11 bases to trimming and J lost 1 base; unmatched junction nucleotides: 12. The CDR3 totals 15 residues.

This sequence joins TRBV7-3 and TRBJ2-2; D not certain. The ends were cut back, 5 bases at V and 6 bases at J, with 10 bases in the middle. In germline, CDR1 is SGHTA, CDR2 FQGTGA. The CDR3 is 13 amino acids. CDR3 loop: CASSLQDAGELFF. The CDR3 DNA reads TGTGCCAGCAGCCTCCAGGATGCCGGGGAGCTGTTTTTT.

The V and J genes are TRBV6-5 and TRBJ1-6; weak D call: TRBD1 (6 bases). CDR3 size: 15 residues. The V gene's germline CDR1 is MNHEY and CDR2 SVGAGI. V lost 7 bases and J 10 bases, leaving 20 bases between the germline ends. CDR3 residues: CASNPGQNLGSPLHF. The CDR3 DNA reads TGTGCCAGCAACCCAGGACAGAATTTAGGATCACCCCTCCACTTT.

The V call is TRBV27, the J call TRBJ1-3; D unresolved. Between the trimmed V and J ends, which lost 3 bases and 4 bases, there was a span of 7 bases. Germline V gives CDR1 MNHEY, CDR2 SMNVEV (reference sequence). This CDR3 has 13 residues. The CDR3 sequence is CASSFNSGNTIYF. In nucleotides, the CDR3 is TGTGCCAGCAGTTTTAACAGCGGAAACACCATATATTTT.

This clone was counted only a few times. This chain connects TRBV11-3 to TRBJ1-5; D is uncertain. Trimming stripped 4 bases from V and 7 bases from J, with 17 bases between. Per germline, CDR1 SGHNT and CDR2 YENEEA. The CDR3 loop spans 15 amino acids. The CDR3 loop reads CASSSRRRLGQPQHF. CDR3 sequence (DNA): TGTGCCAGCAGCTCCCGGAGACGACTCGGGCAGCCCCAGCATTTT.

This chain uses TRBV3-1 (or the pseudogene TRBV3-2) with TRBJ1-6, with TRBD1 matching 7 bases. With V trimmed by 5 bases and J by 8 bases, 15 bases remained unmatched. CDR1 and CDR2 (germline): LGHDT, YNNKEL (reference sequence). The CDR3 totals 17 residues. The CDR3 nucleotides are TGTGCCAGCAGCTCAATCACGACAGGGTCCGACTATTCACCCCTCCACTTT. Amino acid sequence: CASSSITTGSDYSPLHF.

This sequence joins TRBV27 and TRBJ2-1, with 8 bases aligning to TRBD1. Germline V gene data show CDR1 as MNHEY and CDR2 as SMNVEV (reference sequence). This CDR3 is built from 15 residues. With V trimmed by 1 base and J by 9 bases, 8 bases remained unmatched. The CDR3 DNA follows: TGTGCCAGCAGTTTATTATTTCGGACAGGGATTGAGCAGTTCTTC. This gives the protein CASSLLFRTGIEQFF.

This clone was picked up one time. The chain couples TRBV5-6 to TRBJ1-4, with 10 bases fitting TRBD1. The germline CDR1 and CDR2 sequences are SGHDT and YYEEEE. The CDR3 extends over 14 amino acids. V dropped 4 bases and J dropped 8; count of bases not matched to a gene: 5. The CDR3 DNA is TGTGCCAGCAGCCGGACAGGGGGTCGCGAAAAACTGTTTTTT. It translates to CASSRTGGREKLFF.

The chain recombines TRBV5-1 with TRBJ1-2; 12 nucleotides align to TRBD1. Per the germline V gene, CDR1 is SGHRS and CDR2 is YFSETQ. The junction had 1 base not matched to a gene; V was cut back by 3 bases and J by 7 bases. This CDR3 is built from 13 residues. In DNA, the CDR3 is TGCGCCAGCAGCTGGGACAGGGGGCCTGGCTACACCTTC. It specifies CASSWDRGPGYTF.

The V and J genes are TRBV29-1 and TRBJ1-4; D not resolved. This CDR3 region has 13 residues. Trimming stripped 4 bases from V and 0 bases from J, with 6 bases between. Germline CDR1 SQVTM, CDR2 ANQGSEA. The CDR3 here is CSVVPATNEKLFF. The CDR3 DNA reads TGCAGCGTTGTACCAGCAACTAATGAAAAACTGTTTTTT.

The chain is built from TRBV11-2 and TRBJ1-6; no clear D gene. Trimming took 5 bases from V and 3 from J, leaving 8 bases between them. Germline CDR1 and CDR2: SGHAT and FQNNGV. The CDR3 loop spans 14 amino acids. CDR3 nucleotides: TGTGCCAGCAGCCCCGGTAGCTATAATTCACCCCTCCACTTT. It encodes CASSPGSYNSPLHF.

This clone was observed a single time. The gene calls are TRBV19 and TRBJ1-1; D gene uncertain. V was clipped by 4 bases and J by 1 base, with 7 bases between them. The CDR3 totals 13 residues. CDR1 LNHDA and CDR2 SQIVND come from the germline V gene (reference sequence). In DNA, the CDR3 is TGTGCCAGTAGTAGTATAAAGAACACTGAAGCTTTCTTT. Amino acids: CASSSIKNTEAFF.